This TCR beta chain was recorded in a study of T-cell memory formation after mild COVID-19. Study results and limitations: Among CD4+ contracting clones, most were CM and EM, and CD8+ ones EMRA. Day 15 to 85 contracting clones showed balanced CD4/CD8; later expanders leaned CD4+. The authors did not confirm SARS-CoV-2 specificity of second-wave clones peaking day 37.

This CDR3 comprises 12 residues. V shed 6 bases and J shed 5 bases, with 10 bases lying between them. Germline V gene data show CDR1 as SGHRS and CDR2 as YFSETQ. UMIs and sample barcodes were carried by the TCR alpha and TCR beta cDNA libraries that 5'RACE produced using constant-segment primers. TCRdb redid the calling of the 5' RACE reads with MiXCR, one entry per CDR3 protein. The sample records about 130,000 distinct CDR3 sequences, more than 15% being singletons. A few counts support this clonotype. Its antigen is as yet unknown. The chain joins TRBV5-1 to TRBJ2-3; D possibly corresponds to TRBD2 (6 bases). This clonotype was obtained from a young man who had mild COVID-19 (a few samples of this study predate the infection). Cell type and time point are not known. Sequencing was carried out using PBMCs or a T cell subset sorted from them (not recorded which). CDR3 coding DNA: TGCGCCAGCAATTCGGGGGTAGATACGCAGTATTTT. This sequence encodes CASNSGVDTQYF. The full variable domain, its missing parts supplied by reference TRBV5-1 and TRBJ2-3, is KAGVTQTPRYLIKTRGQQVTLSCSPISGHRSVSWYQQTPGQGLQFLFEYFSETQRNKGNFPGRFSGRQFSNSRSEMNVSTLELGDSALYLCASNSGVDTQYFGPGTRLTVL.